A selection of T cell receptor beta chains follows, all from one sample in a study of OX40 agonist ivuxolimab in advanced cancers. Only in-frame clones appear in the TCRdb table, and some are missing; sequencing was by immunoSEQ multiplex PCR. This table has 50,000 to 60,000 clones, approximately 86% appearing once. Sequencing was performed on CD4+ or CD8+ T cells sorted from blood, taken in a trial of the OX40 agonist ivuxolimab. Source of these receptors: an adult with an advanced solid tumor such as melanoma, head and neck, liver or kidney cancer. The CDR3 runs from the conserved cysteine through the conserved F or W. A D gene is named only where the DNA matches it firmly. Part of the rows lack a size; the others show once, few, many or a class for expanded clones.

clone_size	d_call	v_call	j_call	cdr3_aa	cdr3_nt
.	.	TRBV7-2	TRBJ2-5	CASSFVWLRGRQETQYF	TGTGCCAGCAGCTTTGTTTGGTTGCGGGGCCGGCAAGAGACCCAGTACTTC
.	.	TRBV28	TRBJ2-7	CASSTQGVAYEQYF	TGTGCCAGCAGTACCCAGGGTGTCGCCTACGAGCAGTACTTC
.	.	TRBV7-9	TRBJ2-7	CASSLMSSYEQYF	TGTGCCAGCAGCTTAATGAGCTCCTACGAGCAGTACTTC
.	TRBD1	TRBV6-5	TRBJ2-5	CASRPQGYQETQYF	TGTGCCAGCAGGCCACAGGGGTACCAAGAGACCCAGTACTTC
.	TRBD1	TRBV6-6	TRBJ1-2	CASSAGGGRGYTF	TGTGCCAGCAGTGCAGGGGGCGGGAGGGGCTACACCTTC
few	.	TRBV6-5	TRBJ1-2	CASNQGHGYTF	TGTGCCAGCAACCAGGGGCATGGCTACACCTTC
.	.	TRBV18	TRBJ1-2	CASSLNSDGYTF	TGTGCCAGCTCACTAAATTCGGATGGCTACACCTTC
.	.	TRBV10-3	TRBJ2-7	CAISDKGSYEQYF	TGTGCCATCAGTGATAAGGGTTCCTACGAGCAGTACTTC
.	TRBD2	TRBV5-5	TRBJ2-7	CAGQVDGTSPHRQYF	TGTGCCGGACAGGTGGACGGGACTAGCCCCCATAGGCAGTACTTC
few	.	TRBV18	TRBJ2-6	CASSPSAESGANVLTF	TGTGCCAGCTCACCATCAGCCGAGTCTGGGGCCAACGTCCTGACTTTC
.	.	TRBV19	TRBJ2-3	CASTFMGSGRTSTDTQYF	TGTGCCAGTACCTTCATGGGGTCGGGACGAACCAGCACAGATACGCAGTATTTT
.	TRBD2	TRBV19	TRBJ2-7	CASSSAGRGYEQYF	TGTGCCAGTAGTTCCGCGGGGAGGGGCTACGAGCAGTACTTC
few	.	TRBV10-2	TRBJ2-2	CASMGGKRANDTGELFF	TGCGCCAGCATGGGTGGCAAGCGGGCAAACGACACCGGGGAGCTGTTTTTT
.	TRBD1	TRBV11-2	TRBJ1-2	CASSRDSNYGYTF	TGTGCCAGCAGCAGGGACAGCAACTATGGCTACACCTTC
.	.	TRBV6-1	TRBJ2-3	CASSEVGYTDTQYF	TGTGCCAGCAGTGAAGTGGGCTACACAGATACGCAGTATTTT
.	TRBD1	TRBV7-2	TRBJ2-7	CASSLNAGGTYEQYF	TGTGCCAGCAGCTTAAACGCAGGGGGCACCTACGAGCAGTACTTC
.	.	TRBV15	TRBJ2-7	CATSRVDGRRTHEQYF	TGTGCCACCAGCAGAGTGGACGGCCGTAGGACCCACGAGCAGTACTTC
.	.	TRBV29-1	TRBJ2-5	CSVGSGRWAQYF	TGCAGCGTTGGATCCGGTCGATGGGCCCAGTACTTC